This entry lists 27 T cell receptor beta chains sequenced from one sample in a study of blood T cell repertoires in COVID-19. The repertoire was sequenced with immunoSEQ multiplex PCR; TCRdb's copy has only in-frame clones and lacks some. The sample lists 300,000 to 400,000 clones; about 90% were seen once. Sequenced: peripheral blood. The receptor source for this set is a woman aged 18-29 years who had recovered from COVID-19.

The V gene is TRBV7-2, the J gene TRBJ2-5; D is ambiguous. This CDR3 comprises 11 residues. V lost 7 bases to trimming and J lost 4 bases, with 7 bases between them. Looked up from germline, CDR1 is SGHTA and CDR2 is FQGNSA. In DNA form, the CDR3 reads TGTGCCAGCACCCCAGGAGAGACCCAGTACTTC. Protein sequence: CASTPGETQYF.

This clone was counted once. The chain uses TRBV13 and TRBJ2-1, with 7 nucleotides matching TRBD2. Unmatched junction bases numbered 11, after V lost 5 bases and J lost 1 base. Germline loops: CDR1 PRHDT, CDR2 FYEKMQ (reference sequence). The CDR3 is 17 residues long. CDR3 residues: CASSAQALAASYNEQFF. The CDR3 DNA follows: TGTGCCAGCAGCGCCCAAGCTCTAGCGGCTTCCTACAATGAGCAGTTCTTC.

The chain joins TRBV19 to TRBJ1-2; 7 bases align to TRBD1. Germline CDR1 LNHDA, CDR2 SQIVND (reference sequence). V shed 0 bases and J 7 bases; nucleotides not matched to a gene: 11. The CDR3 length is 16 residues. In nucleotides, the CDR3 is TGTGCCAGTAGTATAGAGGGACAGATAATTTCGGGTGGCTACACCTTC. As protein: CASSIEGQIISGGYTF. Supplemented by reference TRBV19 and TRBJ1-2, the full variable domain reads DGGITQSPKYLFRKEGQNVTLSCEQNLNHDAMYWYRQDPGQGLRLIYYSQIVNDFQKGDIAEGYSVSREKKESFPLTVTSAQKNPTAFYLCASSIEGQIISGGYTFGSGTRLTVV.

This clone was recorded a few times. The chain combines TRBV6-5 with TRBJ1-2; the match to TRBD1 covers 12 bases. J lost 6 bases, V lost 6 bases, and 5 bases had no gene match. The CDR3 loop spans 14 amino acids. In germline, CDR1 is MNHEY, CDR2 SVGAGI. CDR3 nucleotide sequence: TGTGCCAGCAGCAGGGACAGGGGGCAGAATGGCTACACCTTC. As protein: CASSRDRGQNGYTF.

V gene TRBV19 combines with J gene TRBJ2-1, with D tentatively TRBD2 (5 bases). The CDR3 runs to 15 residues. Between the trimmed V and J ends, which lost 6 bases and 0 bases, there was a span of 12 bases. CDR1 and CDR2 (germline): LNHDA, SQIVND (reference sequence). The CDR3 reads CASSDGRGSYNEQFF. The CDR3 DNA sequence: TGTGCCAGTAGCGATGGGAGAGGCTCCTACAATGAGCAGTTCTTC.

The chain joins TRBV14 to TRBJ2-5, with a weak D call TRBD2 (6 bases). Trimming removed 8 bases at V and 13 bases at J, with 20 bases between. Germline V CDR1 and CDR2: SGHDN, FVKESK. This CDR3 comprises 12 residues. The DNA for the CDR3 is TGTGCCAGCGGCCCCTCCAGGGACTGGTTGTACTTC. Translation gives CASGPSRDWLYF.

This chain uses TRBV11-2 with TRBJ2-5; tentative D call: TRBD1 (6 bases). The CDR3 length is 15 residues. Germline CDR1 reads SGHAT; CDR2 reads FQNNGV. The V end was cut by 4 bases, the J end by 7 bases, with 19 bases between. The CDR3 DNA is TGTGCCAGCAGCTCCTACAGGGCTGGCAATGGGACCCAGTACTTC. Translation gives CASSSYRAGNGTQYF.

V usage is TRBV2 and J usage is TRBJ1-3; D remains ambiguous. Germline-derived CDR1 and CDR2 are SNHLY and FYNNEI. This CDR3 is 14 amino acids long. V was clipped by 5 bases and J by 4 bases, with 12 bases between them. The CDR3 protein is CASSLGGSGNTIYF. CDR3 sequence (DNA): TGTGCCAGCAGTTTAGGAGGCTCCGGAAACACCATATATTTT. The whole variable domain, remainder taken from reference TRBV2 and TRBJ1-3, is EPEVTQTPSHQVTQMGQEVILRCVPISNHLYFYWYRQILGQKVEFLVSFYNNEISEKSEIFDDQFSVERPDGSNFTLKIRSTKLEDSAMYFCASSLGGSGNTIYFGEGSWLTVV.

V gene TRBV10-3 combines with J gene TRBJ1-2; D might be TRBD1 (5 bases). The germline V gene encodes CDR1 ENHRY and CDR2 SYGVKD. The CDR3 totals 16 residues. With 1 base removed from V and 4 bases from J, the gap between germline ends came to 16 bases. This CDR3 is CAISELMGPEGYGYTF. Written as DNA, the CDR3 is TGTGCCATCAGTGAGTTAATGGGACCGGAGGGCTATGGCTACACCTTC.

The chain is built from TRBV29-1 and TRBJ2-1; a possible D gene is TRBD2 (6 bases). Trimming removed 3 bases from V and 8 bases from J, with 17 bases in between. This CDR3 comprises 14 residues. Germline loops: CDR1 SQVTM, CDR2 ANQGSEA. In nucleotides, the CDR3 is TGCAGCGTTGATCCACGGGAGAGAGTCTATGAGCAGTTCTTC. It encodes CSVDPRERVYEQFF.

Only a few counts were recorded for this clone. The chain has TRBV7-9 and TRBJ2-1, with TRBD2 matching over 8 bases. Per germline, CDR1 SEHNR and CDR2 FQNEAQ (reference sequence). J was trimmed by 7 bases and V by 5 bases; bases with no gene match: 10. CDR3 size: 15 residues. The CDR3 DNA reads TGTGCCAGCAGCCCCCAGGGCGGGAGGCCGAATGAGCAGTTCTTC. It specifies CASSPQGGRPNEQFF.

CDR3 sequence reads: CATYELPMQYF. The CDR3 coding sequence is TGTGCCACTTACGAGTTGCCTATGCAGTATTTT. The chain uses TRBV21-1 and TRBJ2-3; TRBD2 is taken as the D call from the table, unchecked against the DNA. TRBV21-1 has pseudogene status. The CDR3 has 11 residues.

The chain has TRBV10-3 and TRBJ1-2; TRBD1 matches at 7 bases. The CDR3 contains 16 residues. V lost 0 bases and J lost 6; bases outside the gene matches: 10. Germline V gene sequence: CDR1 ENHRY, CDR2 SYGVKD. CDR3 residues: CAISESTGGGGNGYTF. The CDR3 coding sequence is TGTGCCATCAGTGAGTCGACTGGTGGAGGGGGCAATGGCTACACCTTC.

This CDR3 is CAISAAVGNEQYV. CDR3 in DNA: TGTGCCATCAGCGCAGCGGTGGGCAACGAGCAGTACGTC. This chain connects TRBV10-3 to TRBJ2-7; possible D gene TRBD2, 5 bases. V was shortened by 6 bases and J by 5 bases, with 14 bases between the two germline ends. CDR1 and CDR2 from the germline V gene are ENHRY and SYGVKD. The CDR3 contains 13 residues.

This rearrangement joins TRBV27 to TRBJ1-2; weak D call: TRBD1 (6 bases). The V gene lost 6 bases and the J gene lost 4 bases, with 15 bases spanning the gap. Germline V gives CDR1 MNHEY, CDR2 SMNVEV (reference sequence). CDR3 length: 14 amino acids. The CDR3 nucleotides read TGTGCCAGCAGGTACAGGGAAGAGTTCTATGGCTACACCTTC. It codes for CASRYREEFYGYTF.

The gene calls are TRBV11-2 and TRBJ2-5; 10 positions match TRBD2. In germline, CDR1 is SGHAT, CDR2 FQNNGV. The CDR3 contains 15 residues. The V and J ends lost 5 bases and 5 bases, in that order; junction bases with no gene match: 8. The CDR3 nucleotides are TGTGCCAGCAGCCAAGGACTAGCGGAGGTGGAGACCCAGTACTTC. Encoded protein: CASSQGLAEVETQYF. The full variable domain, rest sourced from reference TRBV11-2 and TRBJ2-5, is EAGVAQSPRYKIIEKRQSVAFWCNPISGHATLYWYQQILGQGPKLLIQFQNNGVVDDSQLPKDRFSAERLKGVDSTLKIQPAKLEDSAVYLCASSQGLAEVETQYFGPGTRLLVL.

This clone has a single count. The rearrangement uses TRBV5-1 and TRBJ2-3; 8 bases are a match to TRBD1. The germline V gene has CDR1 SGHRS and CDR2 YFSETQ. CDR3 length: 15 amino acids. The ends lost 3 bases at V and 4 bases at J; junction bases unmatched: 7. The CDR3 DNA follows: TGCGCCAGCAGCTCGACAGGGGTCGGGTCAGATACGCAGTATTTT. Translation: CASSSTGVGSDTQYF.

The gene calls are TRBV5-1 and TRBJ2-7; TRBD2 is a possible D gene (6 bases). CDR3 length: 15 residues. Germline CDR1 SGHRS, CDR2 YFSETQ. V lost 0 bases to trimming and J lost 1 base, with 11 bases between them. CDR3 in DNA: TGCGCCAGCAGCTTGGCCGGGGGAGGATCCTACGAGCAGTACGTC. Translation: CASSLAGGGSYEQYV.

In regard to this clone: The same CDR3 arises from other DNA sequences in this sample as well. This sequence joins TRBV5-1 and TRBJ2-1; maybe TRBD2 (5 bases). V lost 0 bases and J lost 4, with 8 bases in between. CDR3 size: 14 residues. Germline assignment: CDR1 SGHRS and CDR2 YFSETQ. In DNA form, the CDR3 reads TGCGCCAGCAGCTTGGCGGGATCATACAATGAGCAGTTCTTC. The encoded protein is CASSLAGSYNEQFF.

This chain joins TRBV18 and TRBJ2-1; the match to TRBD1 covers 7 bases. With 4 bases clipped from V and 0 bases from J, the junction kept 3 bases outside the gene matches. The CDR3 extends over 15 amino acids. Germline V lookup: CDR1 KGHSH, CDR2 LQKENI. The CDR3 here is CASSRGQNSYNEQFF. CDR3 coding DNA: TGTGCCAGCTCACGGGGACAGAACTCCTACAATGAGCAGTTCTTC.

CDR3 bases: TGTGCCAGCAGTTTAATATCTAGCGGGTCGTTCTTC. Amino acid sequence: CASSLISSGSFF. This rearrangement joins TRBV28 to TRBJ2-1; 8 bases agree with TRBD2. The CDR3 extends over 12 amino acids. Germline lookup yields CDR1 MDHEN and CDR2 SYDVKM. V shed 2 bases and J 15 bases; nucleotides not matched to a gene: 6.

V gene TRBV6-5 combines with J gene TRBJ2-3, with unresolved D. Trimming left V 6 bases short and J 0 bases short, with 4 bases between. The germline gives CDR1 MNHEY, CDR2 SVGAGI. There are 12 residues in the CDR3. The CDR3 nucleotides read TGTGCCAGCAGGGCTAGCACAGATACGCAGTATTTT. It translates to CASRASTDTQYF.

The chain couples TRBV7-2 to TRBJ1-2; D perhaps matches TRBD1 (5 bases). The CDR3 totals 15 residues. V shed 1 base and J shed 4 bases, with 13 bases lying between them. Germline CDR1 reads SGHTA; CDR2 reads FQGNSA. Here the CDR3 reads CASSLGTGPIYGYTF. For the CDR3, the DNA is TGTGCCAGCAGCTTAGGTACAGGACCAATCTATGGCTACACCTTC. Full variable domain (remainder filled in from reference TRBV7-2 and TRBJ1-2): GAGVSQSPSNKVTEKGKDVELRCDPISGHTALYWYRQSLGQGLEFLIYFQGNSAPDKSGLPSDRFSAERTGGSVSTLTIQRTQQEDSAVYLCASSLGTGPIYGYTFGSGTRLTVV.

This clone was seen more than once but under ten times. This chain uses TRBV7-2 with TRBJ1-5; 7 bases are shared with TRBD1. V lost 5 bases to trimming and J lost 5 bases; unmatched junction nucleotides: 6. The CDR3 has 14 residues. CDR1 is SGHTA and CDR2 is FQGNSA in the germline V gene. CDR3 coding DNA: TGTGCCAGCAGCCCAGAGACAGGGCATCAGCCCCAGCATTTT. It encodes CASSPETGHQPQHF.

The chain combines TRBV7-7 with TRBJ2-5, with 10 bases identical to TRBD1. V was clipped by 5 bases and J by 5 bases; unmatched bases: 8. The germline V gene encodes CDR1 SSHAT and CDR2 FNYEAQ (reference sequence). The CDR3 runs 15 residues. The CDR3 DNA reads as TGTGCCAGCAGCGTGATTGGACAGGGGGGGGAGACCCAGTACTTC. This translates into CASSVIGQGGETQYF.

This clone was seen once. The J gene is TRBJ2-1, the V gene TRBV4-3; 13 bases align to TRBD2. Germline CDR1 LGHNA, CDR2 YSLEER. CDR3 length: 17 residues. The V gene end was trimmed by 2 bases and the J gene end by 5 bases; junction bases not matched to a gene: 6. The CDR3 loop is CASSQRRLAGGDNEQFF. For the CDR3, the DNA is TGCGCCAGCAGCCAACGGCGACTAGCGGGAGGTGACAATGAGCAGTTCTTC.

The chain links TRBV7-9 to TRBJ1-6; the match to TRBD1 covers 7 bases. V gave up 5 bases and J gave up 14 bases; unmatched junction bases: 9. CDR3 length: 13 amino acids. Germline CDR1 reads SEHNR; CDR2 reads FQNEAQ (reference sequence). In nucleotides, the CDR3 is TGTGCCAGCAGCGGAAAACAGGGGTTGACCCTCCACTTT. It yields the protein CASSGKQGLTLHF.